A single sample gave rise to the 5 T cell receptor beta chains below, sequenced in a study of T cell repertoires in cytomegalovirus infection. TCRdb processed the reads anew with MiXCR; each CDR3 protein has one entry. The table lists 200,000 to 300,000 distinct CDR3 sequences, over 8% of them singletons. Input material: PBMCs. Receptors were obtained from a human donor in good health (CMV status not recorded). Some clones in this sample may be carry-over from other donors' samples.

This clonotype was recorded many times. The genes are TRBV7-2 and TRBJ1-5, with 9 bases identical to TRBD1. CDR1 and CDR2 from the germline V gene are SGHTA and FQGNSA. The CDR3 contains 16 residues. V shed 5 bases and J 5 bases; nucleotides not matched to a gene: 10. CDR3 sequence: CASSVRSGTGHQPQHF. In DNA, the CDR3 is TGTGCCAGCAGCGTAAGATCCGGGACAGGGCATCAGCCCCAGCATTTT.

The chain has TRBV19 and TRBJ2-2, with TRBD1 matching over 7 bases. Germline values: CDR1 LNHDA, CDR2 SQIVND (reference sequence). The CDR3 is made up of 15 amino acids. The ends lost 4 bases at V and 5 bases at J; junction bases unmatched: 7. The CDR3 nucleotides are TGTGCCAGTAGTAAGAGGGCAGGGGGAACCGGGGAGCTGTTTTTT. Translation: CASSKRAGGTGELFF.

The rearrangement uses TRBV7-8 and TRBJ2-7; no reliable D call. Germline V gene data show CDR1 as SGHVS and CDR2 as FQNEAQ. The germline V and J ends were trimmed by 2 bases and 6 bases, with 8 bases remaining between them. The CDR3 loop spans 12 amino acids. The CDR3 loop is CASSLYGSEQYF. DNA for the CDR3: TGTGCCAGCAGCTTATACGGAAGCGAGCAGTACTTC.

This clonotype was recorded many times. This rearrangement joins TRBV25-1 to TRBJ2-5; D is unresolved. In germline, CDR1 is MGHDK, CDR2 SYGVNS. The CDR3 runs to 15 residues. V was pared by 0 bases and J by 2 bases, with 10 bases between. The CDR3 sequence is CASSEYTGRQETQYF. In DNA, the CDR3 is TGTGCCAGCAGTGAATATACGGGCAGACAAGAGACCCAGTACTTC.

At least ten counts were recorded for this clonotype. J is TRBJ2-3 and V is TRBV5-5; 10 positions agree with TRBD1. Germline CDR1 is SGHKS and CDR2 is YYEKEE (reference sequence). V trimming: 3 bases; J trimming: 0 bases; junction bases outside the gene matches: 10. The CDR3 sequence is 18 residues long. The CDR3 protein is CASSSRPGTGASTDTQYF. CDR3 nucleotides: TGTGCCAGCAGCTCACGTCCCGGGACAGGGGCTAGCACAGATACGCAGTATTTT.